These 21 T cell receptor beta chains were sequenced from one sample in a study of STAT5B mutations in CD4+ large granular lymphocyte leukemia. Profiled with immunoSEQ multiplex PCR; TCRdb holds only in-frame clones, not every one. The table includes 31,000 or so clones, 70% to 75% detected once. The specimen was CD4+ T cells from blood buffy coats. The receptors here all came from a human donor in good health.

This clone was seen a single time. This chain's CDR3 is CASSMVRWGFSDTQYF. CDR3 DNA sequence: TGTGCCAGTAGTATGGTCCGTTGGGGTTTTTCAGATACGCAGTATTTT. J is TRBJ2-3 and V is TRBV19; D unresolved. Trimming pared 3 bases from V and 4 bases from J, leaving 17 bases between. The CDR3 spans 16 residues. Germline CDR1 is LNHDA and CDR2 is SQIVND (reference sequence).

This clone occurred once. V is TRBV4-3 and J is TRBJ1-2; weak D call: TRBD1 (5 bases). CDR3 length equals 15 residues. Germline V gene sequence: CDR1 LGHNA, CDR2 YSLEER. The V end was cut by 4 bases, the J end by 4 bases, with 16 bases between. The CDR3 bases are TGCGCCAGCAGCCCCAACAGGAGGGGAGGCTATGGCTACACCTTC. Protein product: CASSPNRRGGYGYTF.

The J gene is TRBJ2-1, the V gene TRBV6-5; no reliable D call. The CDR3 is 11 residues long. Trimming removed 1 base from V and 6 bases from J, with 1 base in between. Germline V gene lookup returns CDR1 MNHEY and CDR2 SVGAGI. This CDR3 is CASSYFNEQFF. CDR3 in DNA: TGTGCCAGCAGTTACTTCAATGAGCAGTTCTTC.

V is TRBV11-2 and J is TRBJ2-1; D not certain. V shed 3 bases and J shed 12 bases, with 12 bases lying between them. Per the germline V gene, CDR1 is SGHAT and CDR2 is FQNNGV. CDR3 length equals 12 residues. The CDR3 sequence: CASSFSRPRQFF. The CDR3 DNA reads TGTGCCAGCAGCTTTAGCAGGCCCCGGCAGTTCTTC.

This clone was observed a few times. This sequence joins TRBV11-2 and TRBJ2-1; 7 bases align to TRBD2. V was clipped by 3 bases and J by 0 bases; unmatched bases: 8. The CDR3 contains 17 residues. Per germline, CDR1 SGHAT and CDR2 FQNNGV. The CDR3 bases are TGTGCCAGCAGCTTCGAGCGGGGACCGAGCTCCTACAATGAGCAGTTCTTC. It encodes CASSFERGPSSYNEQFF.

The rearrangement links TRBV10-3 to TRBJ2-1, with TRBD2 identical over 7 bases. V gave up 3 bases and J gave up 4 bases; unmatched junction bases: 12. Germline V CDR1 and CDR2: ENHRY, SYGVKD. This CDR3 has 17 residues. The CDR3 DNA sequence: TGTGCCATCAGTGATCCTACCGGGACTACCTTGTACAATGAGCAGTTCTTC. Its protein product is CAISDPTGTTLYNEQFF.

Only one count was recorded for this clone. This chain uses TRBV19 with TRBJ2-7; 11 bases fit TRBD1. This CDR3 has 15 amino acids. V lost 6 bases, J lost 3 bases, and 7 bases stayed unmatched. Per the germline V gene, CDR1 is LNHDA and CDR2 is SQIVND (reference sequence). The CDR3 is CASSYRTGGFYEQYF. CDR3 bases: TGTGCCAGTAGCTACAGGACAGGGGGCTTCTACGAGCAGTACTTC.

The genes are TRBV5-8 and TRBJ1-2, with D possibly TRBD1 on 6 matching bases. The CDR3 loop spans 13 amino acids. CDR1 SGHTS and CDR2 YDEGEE come from the germline V gene. Trimming pared 4 bases from V and 2 bases from J, leaving 9 bases between. The CDR3 protein is CASSAGQNYGYTF. The CDR3 coding sequence is TGTGCCAGCAGCGCCGGACAGAACTATGGCTACACCTTC.

The chain has TRBV5-1 and TRBJ2-3; a possible D gene is TRBD1 (5 bases). Germline values: CDR1 SGHRS, CDR2 YFSETQ. Trimming left V 4 bases short and J 2 bases short, with 17 bases between. This CDR3 has 16 residues. The CDR3 is CASSPQRQKNTDTQYF. The CDR3 coding sequence is TGCGCCAGCAGCCCCCAACGACAGAAAAACACAGATACGCAGTATTTT.

The V and J genes are TRBV5-4 and TRBJ2-7; D assignment may be TRBD1 or TRBD2 (5 bases each). Germline V lookup: CDR1 SGHNT, CDR2 YYREEE (reference sequence). V was pared by 5 bases and J by 2 bases, with 11 bases between. This CDR3 has 13 residues. The CDR3 region has the DNA TGTGCCAGCAGTCGGGACGGAACCTACGAGCAGTACTTC. Its translation: CASSRDGTYEQYF.

The chain recombines TRBV19 with TRBJ2-2; no clear D. The CDR3 is 14 residues long. Deletions cut 5 bases from V and 2 bases from J, with 9 bases between. Germline loops: CDR1 LNHDA, CDR2 SQIVND (reference sequence). The CDR3, as DNA: TGTGCCAGTAGTTTACGCAGAAACACCGGGGAGCTGTTTTTT. Its protein product is CASSLRRNTGELFF.

This chain uses TRBV11-3 with TRBJ2-1, with 8 bases identical to TRBD2. The CDR3 covers 14 residues. Per the germline V gene, CDR1 is SGHNT and CDR2 is YENEEA. With V trimmed by 3 bases and J by 9 bases, 7 bases remained unmatched. The CDR3 here is CASSLGLDSTEQFF. In nucleotides, the CDR3 is TGTGCCAGCAGCTTGGGACTAGATTCCACTGAGCAGTTCTTC.

The chain employs TRBV6-5 and TRBJ1-4, with a possible D match to TRBD1 (6 bases). V lost 6 bases, J lost 7 bases, and 9 bases lay in between. CDR3 size: 12 residues. Per germline, CDR1 MNHEY and CDR2 SVGAGI. The CDR3 here is CASRSQGEKLFF. CDR3 nucleotides: TGTGCCAGCAGGTCACAGGGTGAAAAACTGTTTTTT.

The chain links TRBV7-2 to TRBJ2-1; the match to TRBD1 covers 10 bases. The CDR3 is 15 residues long. In germline, CDR1 is SGHTA, CDR2 FQGNSA. Trimming took 5 bases from V and 4 from J; bases not matched to a gene: 5. CDR3 sequence reads: CASSRQGARYNEQFF. The DNA for the CDR3 is TGTGCCAGCAGCAGACAGGGGGCGCGGTACAATGAGCAGTTCTTC.

This clone was counted a few times. The rearrangement uses TRBV11-3 and TRBJ1-1; D not certain. V lost 1 base and J 4 bases, leaving 16 bases between the germline ends. The CDR3 spans 16 residues. In germline, CDR1 is SGHNT, CDR2 YENEEA. The CDR3: CASSLGLTGFGTEAFF. CDR3 nucleotides: TGTGCCAGCAGCTTAGGGCTAACGGGGTTCGGCACTGAAGCTTTCTTT.

The rearrangement joins TRBV19 to TRBJ1-2; TRBD1 is a possible D gene (6 bases). The CDR3 covers 17 residues. V was trimmed by 3 bases and J by 3 bases, leaving 20 bases between them. In germline, CDR1 is LNHDA, CDR2 SQIVND (reference sequence). In DNA form, the CDR3 reads TGTGCCAGTAGTATTCGGAGCAGGGGTTTACTAGACTATGGCTACACCTTC. Protein sequence: CASSIRSRGLLDYGYTF.

Only one count was recorded for this clone. The chain links TRBV30 to TRBJ2-1, with TRBD1 identical over 9 bases. The CDR3 is 14 amino acids. Germline V gene sequence: CDR1 GTSNPN, CDR2 SVGIG (reference sequence). Trimming cost V 3 bases and J 7 bases; bases outside gene matches: 7. CDR3 nucleotides: TGTGCCTGGAGGCTGGGGACAGGGAGTAATGAGCAGTTCTTC. Its translation: CAWRLGTGSNEQFF.

This clone was seen just once. This sequence joins TRBV15 and TRBJ2-1, with D maybe TRBD2 (6 bases). The V gene lost 0 bases and the J gene lost 5 bases, with 14 bases spanning the gap. The length of the CDR3 is 16 residues. Germline V gene sequence: CDR1 LNHNV, CDR2 YYDKDF (reference sequence). The CDR3, as DNA: TGTGCCACCAGCAGAGATCCTATAGCGGACCACAATGAGCAGTTCTTC. It codes for CATSRDPIADHNEQFF.

In its sample, this clone was seen a few times. This rearrangement joins TRBV10-3 to TRBJ2-2, with no clear D. Per the germline V gene, CDR1 is ENHRY and CDR2 is SYGVKD. V lost 6 bases and J 3 bases, leaving 5 bases between the germline ends. The CDR3 extends over 12 amino acids. Written as DNA, the CDR3 is TGTGCCATCAGCTTAGACACCGGGGAGCTGTTTTTT. It specifies CAISLDTGELFF.

This chain uses TRBV30 with TRBJ2-2; 14 bases fit TRBD2. The germline V gene encodes CDR1 GTSNPN and CDR2 SVGIG (reference sequence). The CDR3 spans 14 residues. The V gene end was trimmed by 3 bases and the J gene end by 6 bases; junction bases not matched to a gene: 0. CDR3 loop: CAWRTSGRAGELFF. CDR3 bases: TGTGCCTGGAGGACTAGCGGGAGGGCCGGGGAGCTGTTTTTT. Variable domain in full (rest from reference TRBV30 and TRBJ2-2): SQTIHQWPATLVQPVGSPLSLECTVEGTSNPNLYWYRQAAGRGLQLLFYSVGIGQISSEVPQNLSASRPQDRQFILSSKKLLLSDSGFYLCAWRTSGRAGELFFGEGSRLTVL.

This sequence joins TRBV7-6 and TRBJ2-1; D gene ambiguous. Germline assignment: CDR1 SGHVS and CDR2 FNYEAQ. CDR3 length equals 14 residues. Trimming took 1 base from V and 5 from J, leaving 9 bases between them. In DNA, the CDR3 is TGTGCCAGCAGCTTAGTAAGGAGCGACAATGAGCAGTTCTTC. Translating it yields CASSLVRSDNEQFF.